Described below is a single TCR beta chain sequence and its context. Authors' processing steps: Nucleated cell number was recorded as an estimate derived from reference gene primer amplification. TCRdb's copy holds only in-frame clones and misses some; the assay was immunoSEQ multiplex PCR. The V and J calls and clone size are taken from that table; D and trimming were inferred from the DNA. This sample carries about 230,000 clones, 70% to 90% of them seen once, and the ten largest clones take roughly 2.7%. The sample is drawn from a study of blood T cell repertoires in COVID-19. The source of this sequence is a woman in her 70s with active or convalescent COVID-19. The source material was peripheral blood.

The CDR3 nucleotides are TGTGCCAGCAGCCAAGTCTGGAACACCGGGGAGCTGTTTTTT. The encoded protein is CASSQVWNTGELFF. V and J are TRBV3-1 (or the pseudogene TRBV3-2) and TRBJ2-2; D not resolved. The germline gives CDR1 LGHDT, CDR2 YNNKEL (reference sequence). This CDR3 spans 14 amino acids. V lost 1 base and J 1 base, leaving 4 bases between the germline ends.